The rows below give T cell receptor beta chains drawn from one sample of a study of cytomegalovirus exposure and HLA in healthy donors. Sequencing used immunoSEQ multiplex PCR; TCRdb keeps in-frame clones, though not all of them. The profile covers about 170,000 clones, with roughly 80% appearing a single time and around 0.8% taken by the ten largest. The sample comprised PBMCs. The receptors derive from a woman aged 18 to 35 in good health and CMV-seronegative. CDR3s include the opening cysteine and the closing phenylalanine or tryptophan. Fields, in order: J gene, V gene, D gene, clone size, CDR3 length, CDR3 protein, CDR3 DNA. A D gene is named only where the DNA matches it firmly. Clone size is given for some rows only: seen once, a few or many times, or a class if the clone is expanded.

TRBJ2-1 | TRBV7-8 | TRBD1 | NA | 16 | CASSLADRGSYNEQFF | TGTGCCAGCAGCTTAGCCGACAGGGGCTCCTACAATGAGCAGTTCTTC
TRBJ2-3 | TRBV5-1 | NA | NA | 14 | CASSLERLTDTQYF | TGCGCCAGCAGCTTGGAAAGACTCACAGATACGCAGTATTTT
TRBJ1-1 | TRBV6-5 | NA | NA | 15 | CASSPLSGSATEAFF | TGTGCCAGCAGTCCCCTTTCAGGGTCGGCCACTGAAGCTTTCTTT
TRBJ2-5 | TRBV23-1 | TRBD1 | NA | 18 | CASSHSTTPTGNMGTQYF | TGCGCCAGCAGTCATTCAACCACACCGACAGGGAATATGGGGACCCAGTACTTC
TRBJ2-5 | TRBV13 | TRBD1 | NA | 16 | CASSLRDRGLQETQYF | TGTGCCAGCAGCTTAAGGGACAGGGGACTCCAAGAGACCCAGTACTTC
TRBJ2-2 | TRBV18 | TRBD1 | once | 16 | CASSPETGTGTGELFF | TGTGCCAGCTCACCAGAGACAGGGACGGGCACCGGGGAGCTGTTTTTT
TRBJ2-7 | TRBV6-5 | TRBD1 | NA | 13 | CASSLQGDDEQYF | TGTGCCAGCAGCCTACAGGGGGACGACGAGCAGTACTTC
TRBJ2-7 | TRBV25-1 | TRBD1 | NA | 13 | CASSPGQGVEQYF | TGTGCCAGCAGTCCGGGACAGGGGGTCGAGCAGTACTTC
TRBJ2-5 | TRBV7-8 | NA | few | 14 | CASSPRTAKETQYF | TGTGCCAGCAGCCCCCGGACAGCTAAAGAGACCCAGTACTTC
TRBJ2-5 | TRBV18 | NA | NA | 14 | CASSPDSYQETQYF | TGTGCCAGCTCACCCGACAGCTACCAAGAGACCCAGTACTTC
TRBJ1-1 | TRBV5-8 | NA | NA | 15 | CASSLGPEEDTEAFF | TGTGCCAGCAGCTTAGGCCCGGAGGAGGACACTGAAGCTTTCTTT
TRBJ2-5 | TRBV5-4 | TRBD2 | NA | 17 | CASSWGSLATLQETQYF | TGTGCCAGCAGCTGGGGATCACTAGCGACCCTCCAAGAGACCCAGTACTTC
TRBJ1-5 | TRBV6-1 | NA | NA | 13 | CASRPRGGQPQHF | TGTGCCAGCAGGCCCAGGGGTGGACAGCCCCAGCATTTT
TRBJ2-2 | TRBV28 | NA | NA | 12 | CASSFRTGELFF | TGTGCCAGCAGTTTCCGGACCGGGGAGCTGTTTTTT
TRBJ1-1 | TRBV28 | TRBD1 | few | 13 | CASSTGTGLRAFF | TGTGCCAGCAGTACCGGGACAGGACTTAGGGCTTTCTTT
TRBJ1-5 | TRBV28 | TRBD1 | NA | 17 | CASNGQGKVMRNQPQHF | TGTGCCAGCAATGGACAGGGGAAGGTTATGCGCAATCAGCCCCAGCATTTT
TRBJ2-1 | TRBV4-2 | TRBD1 | NA | 15 | CASSLPGQGFNEQFF | TGTGCCAGCAGCCTACCGGGACAGGGTTTTAATGAGCAGTTCTTC
TRBJ2-3 | TRBV4-2 | TRBD1 | NA | 17 | CASSQQAGTGGPDTQYF | TGTGCCAGCAGCCAACAGGCAGGGACAGGGGGGCCAGATACGCAGTATTTT
TRBJ1-1 | TRBV4-1 | NA | many | 17 | CASSQVDLGFVNTEAFF | TGCGCCAGCAGCCAAGTAGACCTCGGGTTCGTAAACACTGAAGCTTTCTTT
TRBJ1-2 | TRBV14 | TRBD1 | NA | 18 | CASSPDRAPPDEIYGYTF | TGTGCCAGCAGCCCTGACAGGGCTCCTCCGGATGAGATCTATGGCTACACCTTC
TRBJ2-3 | TRBV6-6 | TRBD1 | NA | 12 | CASRTGSDTQYF | TGTGCCAGCAGGACAGGGTCAGATACGCAGTATTTT
TRBJ2-5 | TRBV13 | TRBD2 | NA | 16 | CASSPRIAGGQETQYF | TGTGCCAGCAGCCCCCGGATAGCGGGAGGCCAAGAGACCCAGTACTTC
TRBJ1-5 | TRBV6-1 | NA | NA | 12 | CASSLDRQGQHF | TGTGCCAGCAGTTTAGACAGGCAGGGCCAGCATTTT
TRBJ2-7 | TRBV27 | TRBD2 | NA | 15 | CASSPSSGRAWEQYF | TGTGCCAGCAGCCCTTCTAGCGGGAGGGCATGGGAGCAGTACTTC
TRBJ2-7 | TRBV29-1 | TRBD2 | NA | 15 | CSVSDSTSGQHEQYF | TGCAGCGTTAGTGATTCGACTAGCGGGCAACACGAGCAGTACTTC
TRBJ2-7 | TRBV4-1 | NA | NA | 14 | CASSQEQLSYEQYF | TGCGCCAGCAGCCAAGAACAGCTCTCCTACGAGCAGTACTTC
TRBJ2-7 | TRBV6-5 | TRBD1 | NA | 14 | CASSYVDRGNEQYF | TGTGCCAGCAGTTACGTGGACAGGGGTAACGAGCAGTACTTC
TRBJ2-7 | TRBV5-8 | TRBD2 | NA | 17 | CASSSGAGVSPSYEQYF | TGTGCCAGCAGTTCCGGAGCGGGAGTGTCCCCTTCCTACGAGCAGTACTTC
TRBJ2-3 | TRBV27 | TRBD1 | NA | 15 | CASRSAGTGPDTQYF | TGTGCCAGCAGAAGCGCGGGGACAGGGCCAGATACGCAGTATTTT
TRBJ2-7 | TRBV7-9 | NA | NA | 13 | CASSPGVGYEQYF | TGTGCCAGCAGCCCGGGAGTGGGCTACGAGCAGTACTTC
TRBJ2-1 | TRBV19 | NA | NA | 15 | CASRARGNSYNEQFF | TGTGCCAGTAGGGCTAGGGGTAACTCCTACAATGAGCAGTTCTTC
TRBJ2-1 | TRBV5-4 | NA | NA | 15 | CASSLDPGVSNEQFF | TGTGCCAGCAGCTTGGACCCGGGAGTGAGCAATGAGCAGTTCTTC
TRBJ2-2 | TRBV29-1 | NA | NA | 14 | CSVRTDFLTGELFF | TGCAGCGTACGAACCGACTTTCTCACCGGGGAGCTGTTTTTT
TRBJ2-1 | TRBV6-5 | TRBD1 | NA | 15 | CASSYSGQNFNEQFF | TGTGCCAGCAGTTACTCGGGACAGAATTTCAATGAGCAGTTCTTC
TRBJ2-7 | TRBV4-2 | NA | once | 16 | CASSLKGPGQGYEQYF | TGTGCCAGCAGCCTAAAAGGCCCAGGGCAGGGTTACGAGCAGTACTTC
TRBJ1-1 | TRBV27 | NA | NA | 12 | CASSNLAGGAFF | TGTGCCAGCAGTAACCTGGCGGGCGGTGCTTTCTTT
TRBJ2-1 | TRBV11-3 | NA | NA | 16 | CASSLFGGEGSNEQFF | TGTGCCAGCAGCCTCTTCGGGGGAGAGGGATCCAATGAGCAGTTCTTC
TRBJ2-7 | TRBV28 | TRBD2 | NA | 17 | CASSFTSGSGQGHEQYF | TGTGCCAGCAGTTTTACTAGCGGGAGCGGCCAGGGCCACGAGCAGTACTTC
TRBJ2-1 | TRBV28 | TRBD1 | NA | 13 | CASRDRPTKEQFF | TGTGCCAGCCGGGACAGACCCACAAAGGAGCAGTTCTTC
TRBJ2-7 | TRBV28 | TRBD2 | NA | 15 | CASSLLAGGYDEQYF | TGTGCCAGCAGTTTACTAGCGGGAGGGTACGACGAGCAGTACTTC
TRBJ2-7 | TRBV5-1 | NA | NA | 16 | CASSSALQGTTYEQYF | TGCGCCAGCAGCTCAGCCTTACAGGGAACCACCTACGAGCAGTACTTC
TRBJ2-3 | TRBV5-4 | TRBD2 | NA | 16 | CASSLDLAGLGDTQYF | TGTGCCAGCAGCTTGGACCTAGCGGGATTGGGAGATACGCAGTATTTT
TRBJ1-4 | TRBV6-6 | TRBD1 | few | 15 | CASSDRGGAGEKLFF | TGTGCCAGCAGTGACAGGGGGGGGGCTGGAGAAAAACTGTTTTTT
TRBJ2-7 | TRBV5-1 | NA | NA | 15 | CASSLKRVFSYEQYF | TGCGCCAGCAGCTTGAAGAGGGTATTTTCCTACGAGCAGTACTTC
TRBJ1-1 | TRBV28 | NA | NA | 14 | CASKRGSMNTEAFF | TGTGCCAGCAAGAGGGGGAGCATGAACACTGAAGCTTTCTTT
TRBJ1-2 | TRBV6-5 | TRBD1 | NA | 15 | CASRQGTELGVGYTF | TGTGCCAGCAGACAGGGGACAGAACTCGGGGTAGGCTACACCTTC
TRBJ2-5 | TRBV6-5 | NA | NA | 14 | CASSYQGPGETQYF | TGTGCCAGCAGTTACCAGGGGCCTGGGGAGACCCAGTACTTC
TRBJ2-7 | TRBV13 | TRBD2 | NA | 16 | CASSLGPAGGLGEQYF | TGTGCCAGCAGCTTAGGCCCGGCGGGAGGGTTAGGCGAGCAGTACTTC
TRBJ2-3 | TRBV10-3 | TRBD2 | NA | 18 | CAISAAPGLAGGTDTQYF | TGTGCCATCAGTGCCGCCCCGGGACTAGCGGGAGGGACAGATACGCAGTATTTT
TRBJ2-1 | TRBV5-4 | NA | NA | 13 | CASSFTSYNEQFF | TGTGCCAGCAGCTTCACTAGCTACAATGAGCAGTTCTTC
TRBJ1-2 | TRBV15 | NA | NA | 12 | CATSRDRQEDTF | TGTGCCACCAGCAGAGATCGACAGGAGGACACCTTC
TRBJ2-5 | TRBV29-1 | NA | NA | 12 | CSVEVNQETQYF | TGCAGCGTTGAAGTCAACCAAGAGACCCAGTACTTC
TRBJ1-5 | TRBV19 | NA | NA | 14 | CASSPSGGNQPQHF | TGTGCCAGTAGTCCCTCGGGGGGGAATCAGCCCCAGCATTTT
TRBJ2-6 | TRBV15 | NA | NA | 16 | CATSPDSISGANVLTF | TGTGCCACCAGTCCTGATAGCATCTCTGGGGCCAACGTCCTGACTTTC
TRBJ1-5 | TRBV6-5 | NA | few | 14 | CASSYLTGNQPQHF | TGTGCCAGCAGTTACTTGACAGGCAATCAGCCCCAGCATTTT
TRBJ1-1 | TRBV27 | NA | few | 14 | CASSTQGALTEAFF | TGTGCCAGCAGTACACAGGGCGCCCTGACTGAAGCTTTCTTT